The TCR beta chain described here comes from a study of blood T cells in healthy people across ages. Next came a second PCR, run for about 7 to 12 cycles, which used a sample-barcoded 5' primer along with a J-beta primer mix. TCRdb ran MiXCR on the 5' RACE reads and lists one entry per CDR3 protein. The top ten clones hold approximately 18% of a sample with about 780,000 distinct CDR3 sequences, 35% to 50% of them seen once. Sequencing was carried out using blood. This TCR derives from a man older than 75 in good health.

CDR3 in DNA: TGTGCCAGCAGCCCCCAGGGTGGAGGGACAAATCAGCCCCAGCATTTT. It is translated as CASSPQGGGTNQPQHF. V gene TRBV7-9 combines with J gene TRBJ1-5; D perhaps matches TRBD1 (6 bases). Germline V gene data show CDR1 as SEHNR and CDR2 as FQNEAQ (reference sequence). V lost 5 bases and J 4 bases, leaving 18 bases between the germline ends. The CDR3 runs 16 residues.